This TCR beta chain was documented in a study of control samples from healthy donors and cancer patients. Sequencing used immunoSEQ multiplex PCR; TCRdb keeps in-frame clones, though not all of them. The sample records some 87,000 clones, approximately 80% being singletons. The sample holds a few counts of this clone. This CDR3 is 18 amino acids long. V lost 0 bases to trimming and J lost 2 bases; unmatched junction nucleotides: 6. CDR1 and CDR2 (germline): SNHLY, FYNNEI. The clonotype originates from a man in his 60s with head and neck cancer. The sequenced sample was PBMCs. The chain links TRBV2 to TRBJ2-7; 14 bases line up with TRBD2. The CDR3 DNA follows: TGTGCCAGCAGTGAAGCGGAGGGACTAGCGGGAGTCCCCTACGAGCAGTACTTC. This encodes CASSEAEGLAGVPYEQYF.